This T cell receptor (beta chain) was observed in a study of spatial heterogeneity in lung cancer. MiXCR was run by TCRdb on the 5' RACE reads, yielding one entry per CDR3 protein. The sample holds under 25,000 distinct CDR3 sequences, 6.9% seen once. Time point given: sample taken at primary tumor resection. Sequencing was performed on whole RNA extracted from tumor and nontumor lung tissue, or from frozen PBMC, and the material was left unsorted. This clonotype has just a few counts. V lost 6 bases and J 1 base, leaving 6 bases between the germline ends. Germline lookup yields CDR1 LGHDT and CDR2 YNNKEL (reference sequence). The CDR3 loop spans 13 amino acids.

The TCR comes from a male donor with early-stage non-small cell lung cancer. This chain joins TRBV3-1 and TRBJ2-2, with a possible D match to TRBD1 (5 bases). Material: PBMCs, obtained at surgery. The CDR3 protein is CASRRGNTGELFF. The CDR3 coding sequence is TGTGCCAGCAGAAGGGGGAACACCGGGGAGCTGTTTTTT. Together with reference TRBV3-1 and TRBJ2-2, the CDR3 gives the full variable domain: DTAVSQTPKYLVTQMGNDKSIKCEQNLGHDTMYWYKQDSKKFLKIMFSYNNKELIINETVPNRFSPKSPDKAHLNLHINSLELGDSAVYFCASRRGNTGELFFGEGSRLTVL.